This T cell receptor (beta chain) was profiled in a study of control samples from healthy donors and cancer patients. Germline CDR1 is SGHNT and CDR2 is YYREEE (reference sequence). V gave up 3 bases and J gave up 6 bases, with 10 bases separating them. This CDR3 has 13 amino acids. Assay: immunoSEQ multiplex PCR; the TCRdb copy retains only in-frame clones and omits some. The sample comprises 95,000 to 150,000 clones, approximately 90% of which are singletons, and less than 3.5% rests with the top ten. The clonotype was recovered from a man aged 35-49 years in good health. The sequenced material came from blood. This rearrangement joins TRBV5-4 to TRBJ2-1, with D possibly matching TRBD2 (5 bases). The CDR3 reads CASSSPSGNEQFF. The CDR3 DNA sequence: TGTGCCAGCAGCTCCCCCAGCGGCAATGAGCAGTTCTTC. The whole variable domain, remainder taken from reference TRBV5-4 and TRBJ2-1, is ETGVTQSPTHLIKTRGQQVTLRCSSQSGHNTVSWYQQALGQGPQFIFQYYREEENGRGNFPPRFSGLQFPNYSSELNVNALELDDSALYLCASSSPSGNEQFFGPGTRLTVL.